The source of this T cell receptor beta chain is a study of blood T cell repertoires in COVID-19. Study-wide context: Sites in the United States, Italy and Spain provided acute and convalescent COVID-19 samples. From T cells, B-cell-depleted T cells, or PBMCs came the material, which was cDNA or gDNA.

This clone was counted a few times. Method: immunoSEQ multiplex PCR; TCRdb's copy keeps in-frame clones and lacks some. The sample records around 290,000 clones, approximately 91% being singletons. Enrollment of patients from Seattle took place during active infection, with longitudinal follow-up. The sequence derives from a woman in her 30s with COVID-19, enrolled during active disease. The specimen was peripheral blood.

The CDR3 DNA sequence: TGTGCCAGCAGTGAGAGTCGCGAGCAGTACTTC. Protein: CASSESREQYF. J is TRBJ2-7 and V is TRBV6-1, with D unclear. The CDR3 extends over 11 amino acids. Trimming shortened V by 3 bases and J by 6 bases, and 6 bases separated the two germline ends. Germline values: CDR1 MNHNS, CDR2 SASEGT.